The present entry profiles one TCR beta chain with its context. Antigen: not known. The data originate from a study of CD8 T cells in Susac syndrome. Study summary: Patients with Susac syndrome were therapy-naive, treated with corticosteroids, or treated with intravenous immunoglobulin alone when blood was collected.

An input of roughly 0.5 to 1 ug of RNA was subjected to reverse transcription using random hexamers. TCRdb ran MiXCR on the immunoSEQ multiplex PCR reads and lists one entry per CDR3 protein. The top ten hold around 0.1% of the sample, which has about 190,000 distinct CDR3 sequences, around 95% seen once. Germline loops: CDR1 SGHAT, CDR2 FQNNGV. V lost 2 bases to trimming and J lost 4 bases, with 11 bases between them. This CDR3 is built from 14 residues. Study-level results: As the study acknowledged, the number of individuals in its TCR sequencing and HLA analysis was relatively small.

While CD8+ and CD4+ T cells were isolated negatively, TEMRA cells were enriched by FACS. This TCR was sampled from a human donor with Susac syndrome. This rearrangement joins TRBV11-2 to TRBJ2-5; possible D gene TRBD1, 5 bases. Sequencing was carried out using CD4+ T cells from PBMCs. CDR3 nucleotide sequence: TGTGCCAGCAGCTTACGGACAAAAACAGAGACCCAGTACTTC. Amino acids: CASSLRTKTETQYF.